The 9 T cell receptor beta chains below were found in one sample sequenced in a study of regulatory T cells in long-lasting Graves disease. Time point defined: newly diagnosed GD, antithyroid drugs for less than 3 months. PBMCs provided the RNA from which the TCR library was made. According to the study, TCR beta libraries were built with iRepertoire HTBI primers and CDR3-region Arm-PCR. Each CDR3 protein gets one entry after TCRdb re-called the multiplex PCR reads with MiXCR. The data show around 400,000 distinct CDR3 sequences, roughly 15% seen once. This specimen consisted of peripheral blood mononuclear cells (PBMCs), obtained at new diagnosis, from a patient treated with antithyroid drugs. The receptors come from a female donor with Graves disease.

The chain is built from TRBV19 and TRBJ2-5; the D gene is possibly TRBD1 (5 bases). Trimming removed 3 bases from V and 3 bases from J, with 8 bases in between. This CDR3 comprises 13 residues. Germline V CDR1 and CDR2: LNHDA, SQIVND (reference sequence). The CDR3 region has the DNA TGTGCCAGTAGTATGCCAGGGAAAGAGACCCAGTACTTC. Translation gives CASSMPGKETQYF.

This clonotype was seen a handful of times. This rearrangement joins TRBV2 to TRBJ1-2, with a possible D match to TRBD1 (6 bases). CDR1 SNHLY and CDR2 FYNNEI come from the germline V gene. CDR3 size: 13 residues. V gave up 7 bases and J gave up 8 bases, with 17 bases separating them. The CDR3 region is CASIVAGAAGYTF. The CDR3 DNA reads TGTGCCAGCATTGTGGCGGGGGCGGCAGGCTACACCTTC.

CDR3 sequence (DNA): TGTGCCAGCAGCTTTGTCCAGGCGACCCAGTACTTC. This gives the protein CASSFVQATQYF. The chain combines TRBV11-2 with TRBJ2-5; D is ambiguous. The V gene lost 3 bases and the J gene lost 7 bases, with 9 bases spanning the gap. Germline lookup yields CDR1 SGHAT and CDR2 FQNNGV. The CDR3 is 12 amino acids.

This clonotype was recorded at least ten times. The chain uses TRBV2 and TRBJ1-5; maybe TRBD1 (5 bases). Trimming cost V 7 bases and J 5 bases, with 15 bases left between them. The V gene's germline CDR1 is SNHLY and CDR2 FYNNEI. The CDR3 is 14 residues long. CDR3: CASTPQGEHQPQHF. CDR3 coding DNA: TGTGCCAGCACCCCCCAGGGAGAGCATCAGCCCCAGCATTTT.

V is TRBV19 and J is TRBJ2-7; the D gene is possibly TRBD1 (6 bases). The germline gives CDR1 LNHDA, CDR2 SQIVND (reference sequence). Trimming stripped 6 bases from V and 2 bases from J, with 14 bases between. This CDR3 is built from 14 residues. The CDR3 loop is CASSQPGAPYEQYF. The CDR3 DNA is TGTGCCAGTAGCCAACCAGGGGCCCCCTACGAGCAGTACTTC.

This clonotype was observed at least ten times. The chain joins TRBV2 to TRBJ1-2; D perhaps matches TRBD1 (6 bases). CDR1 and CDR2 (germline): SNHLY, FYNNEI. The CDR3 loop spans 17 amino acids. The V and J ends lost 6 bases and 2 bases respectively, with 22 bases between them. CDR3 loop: CASSTHRAGNSNYGYTF. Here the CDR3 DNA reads TGTGCCAGCAGCACCCACAGGGCAGGAAATTCGAACTATGGCTACACCTTC.

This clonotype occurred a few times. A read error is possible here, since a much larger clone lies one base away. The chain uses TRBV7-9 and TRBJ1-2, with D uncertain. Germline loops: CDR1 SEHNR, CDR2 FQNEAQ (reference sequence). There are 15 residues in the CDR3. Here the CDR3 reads CAGSLTWAEVYGYTF. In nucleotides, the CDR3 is TGTGCCGGCAGCTTAACTTGGGCAGAGGTATACGGCTACACCTTC. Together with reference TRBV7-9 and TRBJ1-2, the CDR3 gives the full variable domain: DTGVSQNPRHKITKRGQNVTFRCDPISEHNRLYWYRQTLGQGPEFLTYFQNEAQLEKSRLLSDRFSAERPKGSFSTLEIQRTEQGDSAMYLCAGSLTWAEVYGYTFGSGTRLTVV.

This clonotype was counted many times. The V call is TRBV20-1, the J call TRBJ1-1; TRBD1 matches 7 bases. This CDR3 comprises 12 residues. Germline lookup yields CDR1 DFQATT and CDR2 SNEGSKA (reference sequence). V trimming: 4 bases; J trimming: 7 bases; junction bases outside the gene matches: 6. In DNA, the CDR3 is TGCAGTGCTAAGCAGGGGGACGGTGAAGCTTTCTTT. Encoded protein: CSAKQGDGEAFF.

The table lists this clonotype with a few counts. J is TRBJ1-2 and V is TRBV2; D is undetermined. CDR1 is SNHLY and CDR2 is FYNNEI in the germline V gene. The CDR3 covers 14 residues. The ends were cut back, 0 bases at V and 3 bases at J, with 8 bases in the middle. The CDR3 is CASSEARTYYGYTF. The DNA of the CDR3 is TGTGCCAGCAGTGAAGCCAGGACGTACTATGGCTACACCTTC.